This T cell receptor (beta chain) was identified in a study of T cell responses to AZD1222 COVID-19 vaccine. The study's findings and limits: Among the donors, most were white British and more were female, and clonal diversity was possibly underestimated. At baseline, just a handful of AZD1222 recipients tested seropositive. Of spike-specific TCRs, nearly half reportedly target regions left unmutated in variants. Spike was spanned by vaccine-associated CD4 TCRs, with dominance at 160-218 and 743-854.

The table came from immunoSEQ multiplex PCR; TCRdb's copy has only in-frame clones and leaves some out. Of roughly 150,000 clones in the sample, more than 85% were seen once. Germline V gene lookup returns CDR1 MGHRA and CDR2 YSYEKL. The CDR3 totals 15 residues. J lost 5 bases, V lost 2 bases, and 5 bases had no gene match. As concerns this clone: Its antigen remains unidentified.

Here the sequenced sample was peripheral blood, taken on day 0 of AZD1222 vaccination. The gene calls are TRBV4-1 and TRBJ2-1; 8 positions agree with TRBD1. The clonotype originates from an adult in good health. CDR3 residues: CASSQRQGLDNEQFF. In nucleotides, the CDR3 is TGCGCCAGCAGCCAAAGACAGGGGCTGGACAATGAGCAGTTCTTC.